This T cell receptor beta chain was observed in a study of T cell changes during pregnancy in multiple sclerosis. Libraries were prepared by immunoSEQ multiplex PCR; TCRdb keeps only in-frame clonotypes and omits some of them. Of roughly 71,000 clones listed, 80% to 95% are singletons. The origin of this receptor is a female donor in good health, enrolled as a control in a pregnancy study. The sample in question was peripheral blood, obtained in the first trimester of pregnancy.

CDR3 loop: CASSPGTVSTDTQYF. The CDR3 nucleotides are TGTGCCAGCAGCCCCGGGACTGTTAGCACAGATACGCAGTATTTT. This rearrangement joins TRBV27 to TRBJ2-3; weak D call: TRBD2 (6 bases). From germline, CDR1 is MNHEY and CDR2 SMNVEV (reference sequence). This CDR3 has 15 residues. V shed 6 bases and J shed 0 bases, with 13 bases lying between them.